What follows are 21 T cell receptor beta chains derived from one specimen sequenced in a study of early T cells in non-severe SARS-CoV-2 infection. From the 5' RACE reads, TCRdb called clonotypes with MiXCR, one entry per CDR3 protein. The sample includes 25,000 to 30,000 distinct CDR3 sequences, 5.1% of them seen just once. The material sequenced was whole blood. The receptors originated from an adult who was a healthcare worker with PCR-confirmed SARS-CoV-2 infection or an uninfected control (not recorded which).

This clonotype was seen ten or more times. A junction end diverges from the germline sequence, so it may reflect a read error. The chain couples TRBV12-3 or TRBV12-4 to TRBJ2-1; D is possibly TRBD1 (5 bases). The CDR3 contains 12 residues. CDR3 in amino acids: CANSSFRVEQFF. The CDR3, as DNA: TGTGCCAACAGTTCTTTCAGGGTGGAGCAGTTCTTC.

This clonotype was detected ten times or more. This sequence joins TRBV12-3 or TRBV12-4 and TRBJ1-5, with 10 positions matching TRBD1. J was trimmed by 6 bases and V by 6 bases; bases with no gene match: 8. The CDR3 is 15 amino acids. For the CDR3, the DNA is TGTGCCAGCAGCCCCGGGGACAGGGGAGGTCAGCCCCAGCATTTT. It encodes CASSPGDRGGQPQHF.

This clonotype was seen many times. The gene calls are TRBV7-9 and TRBJ2-1; 10 bases fit TRBD2. The germline V gene has CDR1 SEHNR and CDR2 FQNEAQ (reference sequence). V shed 4 bases and J 5 bases; nucleotides not matched to a gene: 17. This CDR3 region has 19 residues. CDR3 region: CASSSRRITGTSVNNEQFF. As DNA, the CDR3 is TGTGCCAGCAGCTCCCGAAGGATTACTGGGACTAGCGTCAACAATGAGCAGTTCTTC.

The rearrangement joins TRBV20-1 to TRBJ2-3; TRBD2 agrees at 10 bases. The germline V gene has CDR1 DFQATT and CDR2 SNEGSKA (reference sequence). The J segment lost 4 bases and the V segment lost 5 bases, leaving 3 bases of the junction unmatched. This CDR3 contains 13 residues. The CDR3 bases are TGCAGTGCTCCAGCGGGAGGGGCAGATACGCAGTATTTT. Translation: CSAPAGGADTQYF.

This chain links TRBV7-9 with TRBJ2-7; TRBD1 might be the D (6 bases). The V gene's germline CDR1 is SEHNR and CDR2 FQNEAQ (reference sequence). This CDR3 is built from 14 residues. V lost 5 bases, J lost 0 bases, and 11 bases lay in between. The DNA for the CDR3 is TGTGCCAGCAGCGTCCGGGACACCTCCTACGAGCAGTACTTC. Translation: CASSVRDTSYEQYF.

This clonotype was detected a few times. V is TRBV5-1 and J is TRBJ2-4, with a possible D match to TRBD1 (6 bases). The ends were cut back, 4 bases at V and 0 bases at J, with 11 bases in the middle. This CDR3 comprises 15 residues. Germline V CDR1 and CDR2: SGHRS, YFSETQ. The CDR3 DNA reads as TGCGCCAGCAGCACCACCAGGGGAGCCAAAAACATTCAGTACTTC. It codes for CASSTTRGAKNIQYF.

This clonotype is classed as medium-sized (0.01 to 0.1%). This chain connects TRBV6-2 or TRBV6-3 to TRBJ2-1; 8 bases line up with TRBD2. V lost 2 bases, J lost 2 bases, and 2 bases stayed unmatched. The germline V gene encodes CDR1 MNHEY and CDR2 SVGEGT. The CDR3 runs 15 residues. In DNA form, the CDR3 reads TGTGCCAGCAGTTACAGGCGGGGGGCCTACAATGAGCAGTTCTTC. Its translation: CASSYRRGAYNEQFF.

CDR3 sequence reads: CSVEGGRAGNIQYF. CDR3 coding DNA: TGCAGCGTTGAAGGCGGGAGGGCCGGAAACATTCAGTACTTC. V is TRBV29-1 and J is TRBJ2-4; TRBD2 aligns across 9 bases. The CDR3 totals 14 residues. With V trimmed by 1 base and J by 6 bases, 4 bases remained unmatched. CDR1 and CDR2 from the germline V gene are SQVTM and ANQGSEA. Drawing the rest from reference TRBV29-1 and TRBJ2-4, the complete variable domain is SAVISQKPSRDICQRGTSLTIQCQVDSQVTMMFWYRQQPGQSLTLIATANQGSEATYESGFVIDKFPISRPNLTFSTLTVSNMSPEDSSIYLCSVEGGRAGNIQYFGAGTRLSVL.

This clonotype was observed a handful of times. The chain couples TRBV27 to TRBJ1-2; TRBD1 might be the D (5 bases). The V end lost 5 bases, the J end lost 4 bases, and 11 bases lay between the germline ends. This CDR3 contains 13 residues. Germline CDR1 MNHEY, CDR2 SMNVEV (reference sequence). The CDR3 nucleotides are TGTGCCAGCAGTCCCACAGGATCCTATGGCTACACCTTC. This codes for CASSPTGSYGYTF.

This clonotype was counted ten times or more. The V and J genes are TRBV18 and TRBJ2-1; 15 nucleotides agree with TRBD2. Looked up from germline, CDR1 is KGHSH and CDR2 is LQKENI. The junction had 3 bases not matched to a gene; V was cut back by 0 bases and J by 9 bases. The CDR3 covers 16 residues. The CDR3 nucleotides are TGTGCCAGCTCACCACCCAGGACTAGCGGGAGGGCTGAGCAGTTCTTC. Residues: CASSPPRTSGRAEQFF. Based on the CDR3 plus reference TRBV18 and TRBJ2-1, the full variable domain is NAGVMQNPRHLVRRRGQEARLRCSPMKGHSHVYWYRQLPEEGLKFMVYLQKENIIDESGMPKERFSAEFPKEGPSILRIQQVVRGDSAAYFCASSPPRTSGRAEQFFGPGTRLTVL.

The chain recombines TRBV7-2 with TRBJ2-7; 7 positions agree with TRBD1. CDR1 and CDR2 from the germline V gene are SGHTA and FQGNSA. V shed 6 bases and J 3 bases; nucleotides not matched to a gene: 11. The CDR3 length is 15 residues. The CDR3 DNA reads TGTGCCAGCAGTCGTCTAGGGGGCGCCTACTACGAGCAGTACTTC. Encoded protein: CASSRLGGAYYEQYF. Full variable domain (remainder filled in from reference TRBV7-2 and TRBJ2-7): GAGVSQSPSNKVTEKGKDVELRCDPISGHTALYWYRQSLGQGLEFLIYFQGNSAPDKSGLPSDRFSAERTGGSVSTLTIQRTQQEDSAVYLCASSRLGGAYYEQYFGPGTRLTVT.

This clonotype appeared a few times. This chain joins TRBV10-2 and TRBJ2-5; 7 positions agree with TRBD1. After removal of 3 bases from V and 3 bases from J, the junction contained 1 base not matched to a gene. Germline loops: CDR1 WSHSY, CDR2 SAAADI. This CDR3 has 13 amino acids. The CDR3 DNA follows: TGCGCCAGCAGTGAACAGGGGAAAGAGACCCAGTACTTC. This sequence encodes CASSEQGKETQYF.

This clonotype was detected many times. The chain uses TRBV20-1 and TRBJ2-2; unclear D gene. V gave up 3 bases and J gave up 6 bases, with 14 bases separating them. From germline, CDR1 is DFQATT and CDR2 SNEGSKA (reference sequence). The CDR3 sequence is 14 residues long. DNA for the CDR3: TGCAGTGCTAGGACCGGACGGGCGTCCGGGGAGCTGTTTTTT. Translating gives CSARTGRASGELFF.

This clonotype came up many times. The chain is built from TRBV27 and TRBJ2-2; 12 bases agree with TRBD1. The length of the CDR3 is 15 residues. The V and J ends lost 4 bases and 5 bases, in that order; junction bases with no gene match: 2. From germline, CDR1 is MNHEY and CDR2 SMNVEV (reference sequence). CDR3 in DNA: TGTGCCAGCAGTTCGGGACAGGGGGCAACCGGGGAGCTGTTTTTT. This sequence encodes CASSSGQGATGELFF.

This clonotype was picked up a small number of times. The genes are TRBV4-1 and TRBJ2-1; D uncertain. This CDR3 has 20 residues. The germline V gene has CDR1 MGHRA and CDR2 YSYEKL. The germline V and J ends were trimmed by 1 base and 6 bases, with 28 bases remaining between them. The CDR3: CASSQAGQLTLPAPGNEQFF. CDR3 in DNA: TGCGCCAGCAGCCAAGCTGGTCAGCTTACATTGCCGGCACCGGGCAATGAGCAGTTCTTC.

This clonotype has ten or more counts. The chain is built from TRBV19 and TRBJ1-4; TRBD1 aligns across 7 bases. This CDR3 region has 13 residues. Trimming cost V 7 bases and J 8 bases; bases outside gene matches: 7. Germline V lookup: CDR1 LNHDA, CDR2 SQIVND (reference sequence). The CDR3 sequence: CASKTGIGEKLFF. The CDR3 coding sequence is TGTGCCAGTAAGACAGGGATCGGAGAAAAACTGTTTTTT. Full variable domain (remainder filled in from reference TRBV19 and TRBJ1-4): DGGITQSPKYLFRKEGQNVTLSCEQNLNHDAMYWYRQDPGQGLRLIYYSQIVNDFQKGDIAEGYSVSREKKESFPLTVTSAQKNPTAFYLCASKTGIGEKLFFGSGTQLSVL.

This clonotype was counted at least ten times. In nucleotides, the CDR3 is TGTGCCAGCAGCCTCCGGACAGGGGCTGATGGCTACACCTTC. It is translated as CASSLRTGADGYTF. The J gene is TRBJ1-2, the V gene TRBV3-1; the match to TRBD1 covers 9 bases. The CDR3 is 14 amino acids. Germline V gives CDR1 LGHDT, CDR2 YNNKEL (reference sequence). The junction had 6 bases not matched to a gene; V was cut back by 4 bases and J by 6 bases.

This clonotype has at least ten counts. The rearrangement joins TRBV24-1 to TRBJ2-1; 8 bases map to TRBD1. Germline CDR1 and CDR2: KGHDR and SFDVKD. V lost 3 bases to trimming and J lost 5 bases; unmatched junction nucleotides: 8. The CDR3 runs to 16 residues. The CDR3 DNA sequence: TGTGCCACCAGTGATCGGGACAGGCAGCTAAACAATGAGCAGTTCTTC. Protein: CATSDRDRQLNNEQFF.

This clonotype was observed many times. The chain carries TRBV28 and TRBJ1-5; 10 bases map to TRBD1. The germline gives CDR1 MDHEN, CDR2 SYDVKM. CDR3 length: 16 residues. The junction had 8 bases not matched to a gene; V was cut back by 4 bases and J by 5 bases. The CDR3 DNA reads TGTGCCAGCAGTTCCCGGGACAGGGGTTTTCATCAGCCCCAGCATTTT. The encoded protein is CASSSRDRGFHQPQHF. Combining the CDR3 with reference TRBV28 and TRBJ1-5 gives the whole variable domain DVKVTQSSRYLVKRTGEKVFLECVQDMDHENMFWYRQDPGLGLRLIYFSYDVKMKEKGDIPEGYSVSREKKERFSLILESASTNQTSMYLCASSSRDRGFHQPQHFGDGTRLSIL.

There are many counts of this clonotype. CDR3 in DNA: TGTGCCAGCAGCTTAGCCCCGACCCTCTACGAGCAGTACTTC. This sequence encodes CASSLAPTLYEQYF. V gene TRBV7-9 combines with J gene TRBJ2-7; D gene ambiguous. Per the germline V gene, CDR1 is SEHNR and CDR2 is FQNEAQ (reference sequence). The CDR3 sequence is 14 residues long. V gave up 0 bases and J gave up 3 bases, with 9 bases separating them.

In its sample, this clonotype was seen many times. Here the CDR3 reads CASSLKPGSSYEQYF. CDR3 coding DNA: TGTGCCAGCAGTTTAAAACCCGGGAGCTCCTACGAGCAGTACTTC. The rearrangement uses TRBV27 and TRBJ2-7; perhaps TRBD2 as D (6 bases). Trimming took off 2 bases at V and 0 bases at J, with 11 bases between the two ends. Germline values: CDR1 MNHEY, CDR2 SMNVEV (reference sequence). There are 15 residues in the CDR3.